A single sample is the source of the 17 T cell receptor beta chains below, sequenced in a study of T cells in narcolepsy. Data came from immunoSEQ multiplex PCR; TCRdb stores just in-frame clones and leaves some out. The data hold nearly 35,000 clones, with over 80% observed a single time. The sample consisted of memory (CD45RA-) CD4+ T cells from blood. Receptor source: a human donor in good health.

The rearrangement uses TRBV9 and TRBJ1-2; a weak D match, TRBD1 (6 bases). The CDR3 is 16 residues long. Germline V gene lookup returns CDR1 SGDLS and CDR2 YYNGEE. Trimming cost V 0 bases and J 7 bases, with 19 bases left between them. The DNA of the CDR3 is TGTGCCAGCAGCGTAGCTGGGGAGGGGGGATCGGGTGGCTACACCTTC. It yields the protein CASSVAGEGGSGGYTF.

The chain recombines TRBV19 with TRBJ2-3; 7 nucleotides align to TRBD1. The CDR3 is made up of 15 amino acids. Germline V gene sequence: CDR1 LNHDA, CDR2 SQIVND (reference sequence). With 5 bases clipped from V and 3 bases from J, the junction kept 8 bases outside the gene matches. This chain's CDR3 is CASSPTGRRTDTQYF. CDR3 DNA: TGTGCCAGTAGTCCGACAGGGCGGAGGACAGATACGCAGTATTTT.

This clone was seen a few times. This chain connects TRBV19 to TRBJ2-1; perhaps TRBD2 as D (6 bases). Germline CDR1 is LNHDA and CDR2 is SQIVND (reference sequence). The CDR3 contains 16 residues. Between the trimmed V and J ends, which lost 5 bases and 2 bases, there was a span of 16 bases. The CDR3 loop is CASSPAGGNTYNEQFF. The CDR3 bases are TGTGCCAGTAGTCCCGCAGGCGGGAATACCTACAATGAGCAGTTCTTC.

This chain connects TRBV19 to TRBJ1-1; D is ambiguous. CDR1 is LNHDA and CDR2 is SQIVND in the germline V gene (reference sequence). Trimming left V 8 bases short and J 4 bases short, with 17 bases between. The length of the CDR3 is 14 residues. In DNA, the CDR3 is TGTGCCAGTGAGGGTCGTGGGGTTGGCACTGAAGCTTTCTTT. This codes for CASEGRGVGTEAFF.

The chain links TRBV2 to TRBJ2-1; TRBD2 aligns across 11 bases. Germline V lookup: CDR1 SNHLY, CDR2 FYNNEI. V shed 2 bases, J shed 6 bases, and the junction held 0 bases outside the gene matches. The CDR3 runs 14 residues. In nucleotides, the CDR3 is TGTGCCAGCAGTGAAACTAGCGGGGGCAATGAGCAGTTCTTC. Amino acid sequence: CASSETSGGNEQFF. Together with reference TRBV2 and TRBJ2-1, the CDR3 gives the full variable domain: EPEVTQTPSHQVTQMGQEVILRCVPISNHLYFYWYRQILGQKVEFLVSFYNNEISEKSEIFDDQFSVERPDGSNFTLKIRSTKLEDSAMYFCASSETSGGNEQFFGPGTRLTVL.

This clone was detected only a few times. The chain carries TRBV19 and TRBJ1-5; TRBD1 aligns across 7 bases. The CDR3 is made up of 15 amino acids. Germline CDR1 LNHDA, CDR2 SQIVND (reference sequence). V lost 4 bases, J lost 1 base, and 4 bases stayed unmatched. In DNA form, the CDR3 reads TGTGCCAGTAGTAGAGACAGGGTAAGCAATCAGCCCCAGCATTTT. Translated: CASSRDRVSNQPQHF.

The chain recombines TRBV7-9 with TRBJ1-1; no firm D call. V lost 5 bases, J lost 0 bases, and 10 bases lay in between. The CDR3 consists of 14 residues. CDR1 SEHNR and CDR2 FQNEAQ come from the germline V gene (reference sequence). DNA for the CDR3: TGTGCCAGCAGCATTTCCGGGCTGAACACTGAAGCTTTCTTT. Protein product: CASSISGLNTEAFF.

The rearrangement uses TRBV5-6 and TRBJ2-2, with a weak D call TRBD2 (5 bases). The germline gives CDR1 SGHDT, CDR2 YYEEEE. The V end was cut by 4 bases, the J end by 0 bases, with 7 bases between. The CDR3 spans 14 residues. CDR3 DNA sequence: TGTGCCAGCAGCGGGGAGCCGAACACCGGGGAGCTGTTTTTT. Translation: CASSGEPNTGELFF.

V and J are TRBV21-1 and TRBJ2-3. TRBV21-1 is assigned pseudogene status. CDR3 size: 16 residues. CDR3 amino acids: CASSTDSQGDTDTQYF. CDR3 coding DNA: TGTGCCAGCAGCACCGACTCTCAGGGAGACACAGATACGCAGTATTTT.

The J gene is TRBJ2-2, the V gene TRBV7-2; TRBD2 aligns across 8 bases. Trimming removed 1 base from V and 7 bases from J; junction bases left unmatched: 14. The germline V gene encodes CDR1 SGHTA and CDR2 FQGNSA. The CDR3 has 18 amino acids. The CDR3 loop is CASSLGASAGGSGGELFF. The CDR3 DNA reads as TGTGCCAGCAGCTTAGGGGCCTCTGCGGGGGGTTCAGGCGGGGAGCTGTTTTTT.

The J gene is TRBJ2-6, the V gene TRBV5-1, with 12 nucleotides matching TRBD1. This CDR3 has 18 residues. In germline, CDR1 is SGHRS, CDR2 YFSETQ. Germline trimming cut 3 bases from V and 2 bases from J; bases unmatched to any gene: 6. The CDR3: CASSSTGQGAAGANVLTF. DNA for the CDR3: TGCGCCAGCAGCTCGACGGGACAGGGGGCGGCTGGGGCCAACGTCCTGACTTTC.

The rearrangement uses TRBV20-1 and TRBJ2-7; D is unresolved. The V gene's germline CDR1 is DFQATT and CDR2 SNEGSKA (reference sequence). This CDR3 contains 11 residues. Trimming took 1 base from V and 6 from J, leaving 7 bases between them. The CDR3 spells CSARVSSEQYF. The CDR3 DNA is TGCAGTGCTAGAGTCAGCAGCGAGCAGTACTTC.

The chain uses TRBV28 and TRBJ2-4, with D perhaps TRBD2 (6 bases). With 2 bases removed from V and 1 base from J, the gap between germline ends came to 9 bases. The CDR3 has 15 residues. The germline CDR1 and CDR2 sequences are MDHEN and SYDVKM. The chain's CDR3 is CASSLDRGAKNIQYF. In DNA, the CDR3 is TGTGCCAGCAGTTTAGATCGGGGGGCCAAAAACATTCAGTACTTC.

J is TRBJ2-2 and V is TRBV5-1; no clear D. V was cut by 1 base and J by 2 bases, with 9 bases left in between. Germline CDR1 is SGHRS and CDR2 is YFSETQ. The CDR3 sequence is 15 residues long. The CDR3 DNA reads as TGCGCCAGCAGCTTGTTCGGCCTAAACACCGGGGAGCTGTTTTTT. This codes for CASSLFGLNTGELFF.

The CDR3 nucleotides are TGTGCCAGCAGCTTAGGGGGGCAGGGTGATGGCTACACCTTC. Protein sequence: CASSLGGQGDGYTF. The rearrangement uses TRBV7-9 and TRBJ1-2; D possibly corresponds to TRBD1 (6 bases). This CDR3 is built from 14 residues. Germline V gives CDR1 SEHNR, CDR2 FQNEAQ (reference sequence). The germline V and J ends were trimmed by 1 base and 6 bases, with 12 bases remaining between them. Variable domain in full (rest from reference TRBV7-9 and TRBJ1-2): DTGVSQNPRHKITKRGQNVTFRCDPISEHNRLYWYRQTLGQGPEFLTYFQNEAQLEKSRLLSDRFSAERPKGSFSTLEIQRTEQGDSAMYLCASSLGGQGDGYTFGSGTRLTVV.

V and J are TRBV7-2 and TRBJ1-5; the D is unclear. Between the trimmed V and J ends, which lost 4 bases and 3 bases, there was a span of 7 bases. The germline V gene encodes CDR1 SGHTA and CDR2 FQGNSA. CDR3 length: 13 residues. The CDR3 reads CASSSRTNQPQHF. The CDR3 coding sequence is TGTGCCAGCAGCTCGAGGACCAATCAGCCCCAGCATTTT.

The rearrangement links TRBV6-5 to TRBJ1-6; unclear D gene. Germline assignment: CDR1 MNHEY and CDR2 SVGAGI. This CDR3 is built from 14 residues. V lost 6 bases and J 7 bases, leaving 13 bases between the germline ends. The CDR3 protein is CASRSGVFNSPLHF. The CDR3 DNA reads TGTGCCAGCAGGAGTGGGGTATTCAATTCACCCCTCCACTTT.